Listed below are T cell receptor beta chains from one sample, sequenced in a study of blood T cell repertoires in COVID-19. TCRdb's table, derived via immunoSEQ multiplex PCR, lists solely in-frame clones and lacks some. The sample holds about 88,000 clones, about 71% seen once. Input material: peripheral blood. Source of these receptors: an older woman in a cohort sampled during active or convalescent COVID-19. Each CDR3 is given with its conserved first and last residue. Fields, in order: V gene, D gene, J gene, clone size, CDR3 DNA, CDR3 protein. The D gene is left open where the match is weak. Clone size is not always given. Where it is, it says once, few, many or a class for expanded clones.

v_call: TRBV2
d_call: .
j_call: TRBJ2-5
clone_size: once
cdr3_nt: TGTGCCAGCTCAGAAGAGACCCAGTACTTC
cdr3_aa: CASSEETQYF

v_call: TRBV19
d_call: .
j_call: TRBJ2-1
clone_size: once
cdr3_nt: TGTGCCAGTAGTTATCGGGTCGTCCCGAATGATGACAATGAGCAGTTCTTC
cdr3_aa: CASSYRVVPNDDNEQFF

v_call: TRBV7-6
d_call: .
j_call: TRBJ2-7
clone_size: .
cdr3_nt: TGTGCCAGCAGCTTACTGGCAAACTACGAGCAGTACTTC
cdr3_aa: CASSLLANYEQYF

v_call: TRBV10-2
d_call: .
j_call: TRBJ2-2
clone_size: few
cdr3_nt: TGCGCCAGCAGACCCTCAGGGCCAGGTCCACCCGGGGAGCTGTTTTTT
cdr3_aa: CASRPSGPGPPGELFF

v_call: TRBV4-2
d_call: .
j_call: TRBJ1-5
clone_size: .
cdr3_nt: TGTGCCAGCAGCCAAGTTGAGGTCGGCAATCAGCCCCAGCATTTT
cdr3_aa: CASSQVEVGNQPQHF

v_call: TRBV19
d_call: .
j_call: TRBJ1-5
clone_size: .
cdr3_nt: TGTGCCAGTAGTTCCCGGGGGTACCCTCAGCCCCAGCATTTT
cdr3_aa: CASSSRGYPQPQHF

v_call: TRBV5-1
d_call: TRBD2
j_call: TRBJ2-1
clone_size: many
cdr3_nt: TGCGCCAGCAGCGCGGGACTAGCGGGGGCGGATGAGCAGTTCTTC
cdr3_aa: CASSAGLAGADEQFF

v_call: TRBV13
d_call: TRBD1
j_call: TRBJ1-6
clone_size: .
cdr3_nt: TGTGCCAGCAGCACCGGGGGACAGGCGTTTTCACCCCTCCACTTT
cdr3_aa: CASSTGGQAFSPLHF

v_call: TRBV7-9
d_call: .
j_call: TRBJ1-6
clone_size: .
cdr3_nt: TGTGCCAGCACTTCCCTGGGCAGTAATAATTCACCCCTCCACTTT
cdr3_aa: CASTSLGSNNSPLHF

v_call: TRBV6-1
d_call: .
j_call: TRBJ2-7
clone_size: .
cdr3_nt: TGTGCCAGCAGTGAGGCTAGCGACCACTACGAGCAGTACTTC
cdr3_aa: CASSEASDHYEQYF

v_call: TRBV18
d_call: TRBD2
j_call: TRBJ2-3
clone_size: once
cdr3_nt: TGTGCCAGCTCACCGACTAGCGGGGGGATAACAGATACGCAGTATTTT
cdr3_aa: CASSPTSGGITDTQYF

v_call: TRBV6-6
d_call: TRBD1
j_call: TRBJ2-1
clone_size: once
cdr3_nt: TGTGCCAGCAGACACCAGGGGGCCAAGGGTAATGAGCAGTTCTTC
cdr3_aa: CASRHQGAKGNEQFF

v_call: TRBV7-2
d_call: .
j_call: TRBJ1-1
clone_size: .
cdr3_nt: TGTGCCAGCAGCTTCAGGGGAAACACTGAAGCTTTCTTT
cdr3_aa: CASSFRGNTEAFF

v_call: TRBV19
d_call: TRBD2
j_call: TRBJ2-3
clone_size: .
cdr3_nt: TGTGCCAGTAGTCCCCCGGGAAGAGGAGCGGGGGGGCTTGATACGCAGTATTTT
cdr3_aa: CASSPPGRGAGGLDTQYF

v_call: TRBV4-2
d_call: TRBD1
j_call: TRBJ2-3
clone_size: .
cdr3_nt: TGTGCCAGCAGCCAAGATCAACAGGGGGGTTACACAGATACGCAGTATTTT
cdr3_aa: CASSQDQQGGYTDTQYF

v_call: TRBV5-1
d_call: TRBD1
j_call: TRBJ2-2
clone_size: few
cdr3_nt: TGCGCCAGCAGCCAAGGACAGGAATTTACCGGGGAGCTGTTTTTT
cdr3_aa: CASSQGQEFTGELFF

v_call: TRBV18
d_call: .
j_call: TRBJ2-3
clone_size: .
cdr3_nt: TGTGCCAGCTCACCAAGCAGGGGCCAGCAGGGTACGCAGTATTTT
cdr3_aa: CASSPSRGQQGTQYF

v_call: TRBV9
d_call: .
j_call: TRBJ2-3
clone_size: few
cdr3_nt: TGTGCCAGCAGCGTAGCTATTCAGGGATGGACAGATACGCAGTATTTT
cdr3_aa: CASSVAIQGWTDTQYF

v_call: TRBV30
d_call: .
j_call: TRBJ2-7
clone_size: .
cdr3_nt: TGTGCCTGGAGCAGGGGATTCCGCTCCTACGAGCAGTACTTC
cdr3_aa: CAWSRGFRSYEQYF

v_call: TRBV3-1/TRBV3-2
d_call: .
j_call: TRBJ2-1
clone_size: .
cdr3_nt: TGTGCCAGCAGCCAGGGCTACTCCTACAATGAGCAGTTCTTC
cdr3_aa: CASSQGYSYNEQFF

v_call: TRBV6-6
d_call: .
j_call: TRBJ2-3
clone_size: .
cdr3_nt: TGTGCCAGCAGTACCGGGGACATAACAGATACGCAGTATTTT
cdr3_aa: CASSTGDITDTQYF

v_call: TRBV19
d_call: TRBD1
j_call: TRBJ2-7
clone_size: .
cdr3_nt: TGTGCCAGTAGTCGGGACAGGGTAAATCCCTACGAGCAGTACTTC
cdr3_aa: CASSRDRVNPYEQYF

v_call: TRBV4-3
d_call: .
j_call: TRBJ1-3
clone_size: .
cdr3_nt: TGCGCCAGCAGCCAAGATTGGGGGGATGAGGGAAACACCATATATTTT
cdr3_aa: CASSQDWGDEGNTIYF

v_call: TRBV11-2
d_call: TRBD1
j_call: TRBJ2-1
clone_size: .
cdr3_nt: TGTGCCAGCAGCACCCGGGACAGGATTGGACATGAGCAGTTCTTC
cdr3_aa: CASSTRDRIGHEQFF